This T cell receptor (beta chain) was obtained from a study of cytomegalovirus exposure and HLA in healthy donors. All the people who gave samples were healthy bone marrow donors. Primers included in the PCR were 60 Vbeta and 13 Jbeta primers. Original handling: In a later analysis, the count reached about 80 million unique TCR beta chains, with 10 million to 11 million shared. TCRdb's copy holds only in-frame clones and misses some; the assay was immunoSEQ multiplex PCR. V and J calls and clone size are given by that table; D and trimming were obtained from the DNA. The table shows 85,000 to 100,000 clones, with about four fifths occurring only once. Concerning this clone: Its specificity is unknown.

This CDR3 has 14 residues. J was trimmed by 3 bases and V by 3 bases; bases with no gene match: 2. Germline CDR1 and CDR2: SGHVS and FNYEAQ. Study conclusions and caveats: Based on reports, TCR beta sequences accurately predicted HLA-A and HLA-B alleles for most subjects.

Sequencing was carried out using PBMCs. The receptor was isolated from a woman aged 40 to 50 in good health and CMV-seronegative. The chain carries TRBV7-6 and TRBJ1-2; TRBD1 matches at 9 bases. The CDR3 loop is CASSLGTGHYGYTF. In DNA, the CDR3 is TGTGCCAGCAGCTTGGGGACAGGGCACTATGGCTACACCTTC.